The 8 T cell receptor beta chains presented below share a single source sample, sequenced in a study of tumor-infiltrating lymphocytes in glioblastoma multiforme. Multiple V-beta primers and a C-beta primer amplified TCRB from RNA. TCRdb independently ran MiXCR on the multiplex PCR reads; one entry per CDR3 protein. Of about 32,000 distinct CDR3 sequences in the sample, 60% to 65% were seen once. The specimen was brain tumor tissue. The receptors originated from a male donor with glioblastoma.

At least ten counts were recorded for this clonotype. The rearrangement uses TRBV10-3 and TRBJ2-1; 11 nucleotides agree with TRBD2. The ends lost 5 bases at V and 6 bases at J; junction bases unmatched: 3. This CDR3 spans 14 amino acids. Germline V gene lookup returns CDR1 ENHRY and CDR2 SYGVKD. The CDR3 reads CAISLAGGGNEQFF. The CDR3 nucleotides are TGTGCCATCAGTCTAGCGGGAGGAGGCAATGAGCAGTTCTTC.

Of note for this clonotype: A read error may produce the germline difference seen at one junction end. The chain is built from TRBV6-1 and TRBJ1-1, with D perhaps TRBD1 (5 bases). The CDR3 is made up of 13 amino acids. The V gene's germline CDR1 is MNHNS and CDR2 SASEGT. CDR3 sequence: CASSYGGYTEALF. For the CDR3, the DNA is TGTGCCAGCAGTTATGGGGGGTATACTGAAGCTCTCTTT.

In its sample, this clonotype is medium-sized. This CDR3 is CASSQDTQDFTDTQYF. The CDR3 bases are TGCGCCAGCAGCCAAGATACTCAAGACTTCACAGATACGCAGTATTTT. The chain uses TRBV4-1 and TRBJ2-3, with D unresolved. CDR1 is MGHRA and CDR2 is YSYEKL in the germline V gene. V was shortened by 0 bases and J by 2 bases, with 12 bases between the two germline ends. This CDR3 region has 16 residues.

Ten or more counts support this clonotype. The CDR3 DNA follows: TGTGCCAGCAGTTCCCCCGCTAGCGGGCTAAGGGACATTCAGTACTTC. Translated: CASSSPASGLRDIQYF. The chain carries TRBV28 and TRBJ2-4, with 8 positions matching TRBD2. With V trimmed by 4 bases and J by 8 bases, 13 bases remained unmatched. Germline values: CDR1 MDHEN, CDR2 SYDVKM. This CDR3 spans 16 amino acids.

As regards this clonotype: An end of the junction differs from the germline gene, which may be a read error. The gene calls are TRBV6-2 or TRBV6-3 and TRBJ2-5; D possibly matches TRBD1 or TRBD2 (5 bases each). This CDR3 contains 13 residues. Germline CDR1 and CDR2: MNHEY and SVGEGT. The CDR3 region has the DNA TGTGCCAGCAGTTACGCTGGTTCAGGGACCCAGCACTTC. Encoded protein: CASSYAGSGTQHF.

The gene calls are TRBV18 and TRBJ1-1, with D unresolved. The V gene's germline CDR1 is KGHSH and CDR2 LQKENI. CDR3 length: 15 amino acids. V dropped 2 bases and J dropped 3 bases, with 13 bases sitting between them. The CDR3 protein is CASSPLEMRDTEAFF. For the CDR3, the DNA is TGTGCCAGCTCACCATTGGAGATGAGGGACACTGAAGCTTTCTTT.

The chain joins TRBV28 to TRBJ2-7; D is possibly TRBD2 (6 bases). The CDR3 runs to 14 residues. Germline lookup yields CDR1 MDHEN and CDR2 SYDVKM. Trimming shortened V by 6 bases and J by 0 bases, and 12 bases separated the two germline ends. CDR3 nucleotide sequence: TGTGCCAGCAGGGGCCTCGGGGGCTCCTACGAGCAGTACTTC. Its protein product is CASRGLGGSYEQYF.

In this sample, this clonotype turned up many times. The chain has TRBV5-6 and TRBJ1-2; TRBD1 matches 10 bases. CDR3 length: 15 residues. V shed 4 bases and J 3 bases; nucleotides not matched to a gene: 6. CDR1 is SGHDT, CDR2 YYEEEE, per germline. DNA of the CDR3: TGTGCCAGCAGCCCAGACAGGGGGCTTGACTATGGCTACACCTTC. This sequence encodes CASSPDRGLDYGYTF.